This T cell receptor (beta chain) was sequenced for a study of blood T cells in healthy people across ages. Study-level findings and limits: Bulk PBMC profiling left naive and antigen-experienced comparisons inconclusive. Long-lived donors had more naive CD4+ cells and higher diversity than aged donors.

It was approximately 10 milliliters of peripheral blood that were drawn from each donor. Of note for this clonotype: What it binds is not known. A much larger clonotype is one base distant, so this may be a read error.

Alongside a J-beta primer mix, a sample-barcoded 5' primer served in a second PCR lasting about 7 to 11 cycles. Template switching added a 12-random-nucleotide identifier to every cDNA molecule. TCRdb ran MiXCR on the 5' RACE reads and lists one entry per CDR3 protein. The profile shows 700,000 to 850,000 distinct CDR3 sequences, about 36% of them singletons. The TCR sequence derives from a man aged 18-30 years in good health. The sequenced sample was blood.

CDR3 DNA sequence: TGTGCCAGCACCCACGACAGGGAAGGCTGCACCTTC. It encodes CASTHDREGCTF. The chain recombines TRBV12-3 or TRBV12-4 with TRBJ1-2; 7 nucleotides align to TRBD1. The CDR3 is made up of 12 amino acids.